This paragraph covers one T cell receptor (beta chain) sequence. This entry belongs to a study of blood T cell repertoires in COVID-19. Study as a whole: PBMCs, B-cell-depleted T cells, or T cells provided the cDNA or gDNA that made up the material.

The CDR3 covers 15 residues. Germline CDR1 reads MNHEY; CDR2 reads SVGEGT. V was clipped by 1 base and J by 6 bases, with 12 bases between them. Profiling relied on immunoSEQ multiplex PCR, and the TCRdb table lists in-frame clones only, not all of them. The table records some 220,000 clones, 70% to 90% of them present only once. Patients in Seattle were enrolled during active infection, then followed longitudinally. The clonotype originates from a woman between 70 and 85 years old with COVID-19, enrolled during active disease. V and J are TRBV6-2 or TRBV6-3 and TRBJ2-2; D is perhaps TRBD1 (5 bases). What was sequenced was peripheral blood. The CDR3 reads CASSYWGIRAGELFF. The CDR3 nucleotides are TGTGCCAGCAGTTACTGGGGAATCAGGGCCGGGGAGCTGTTTTTT.